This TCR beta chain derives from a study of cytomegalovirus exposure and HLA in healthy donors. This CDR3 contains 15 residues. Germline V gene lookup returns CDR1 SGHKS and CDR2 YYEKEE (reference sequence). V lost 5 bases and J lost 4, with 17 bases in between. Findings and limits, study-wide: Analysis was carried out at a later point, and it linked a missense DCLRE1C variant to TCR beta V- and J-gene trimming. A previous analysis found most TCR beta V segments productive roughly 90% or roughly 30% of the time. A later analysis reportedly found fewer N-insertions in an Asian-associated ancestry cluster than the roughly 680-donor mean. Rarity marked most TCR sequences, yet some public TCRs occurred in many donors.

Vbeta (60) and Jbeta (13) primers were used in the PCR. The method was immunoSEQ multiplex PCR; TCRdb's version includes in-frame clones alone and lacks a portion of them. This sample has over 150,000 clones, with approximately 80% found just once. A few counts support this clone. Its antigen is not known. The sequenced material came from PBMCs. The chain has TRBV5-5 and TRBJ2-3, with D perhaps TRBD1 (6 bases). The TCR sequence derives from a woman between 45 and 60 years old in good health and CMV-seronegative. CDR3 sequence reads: CASRLTGNSADTQYF. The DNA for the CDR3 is TGTGCCAGCAGACTTACAGGGAACTCTGCAGATACGCAGTATTTT. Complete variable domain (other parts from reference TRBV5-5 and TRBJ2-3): DAGVTQSPTHLIKTRGQQVTLRCSPISGHKSVSWYQQVLGQGPQFIFQYYEKEERGRGNFPDRFSARQFPNYSSELNVNALLLGDSALYLCASRLTGNSADTQYFGPGTRLTVL.